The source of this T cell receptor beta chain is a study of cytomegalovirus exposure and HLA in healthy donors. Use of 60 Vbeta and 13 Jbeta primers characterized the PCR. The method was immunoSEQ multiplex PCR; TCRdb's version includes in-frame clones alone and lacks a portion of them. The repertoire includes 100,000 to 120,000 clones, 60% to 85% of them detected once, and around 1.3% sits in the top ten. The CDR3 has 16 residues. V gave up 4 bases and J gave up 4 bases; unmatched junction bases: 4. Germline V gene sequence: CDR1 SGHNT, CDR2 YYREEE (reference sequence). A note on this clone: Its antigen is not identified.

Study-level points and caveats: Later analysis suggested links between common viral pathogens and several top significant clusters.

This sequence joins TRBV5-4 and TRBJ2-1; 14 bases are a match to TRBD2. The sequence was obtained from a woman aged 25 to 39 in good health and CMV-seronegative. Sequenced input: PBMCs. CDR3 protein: CASSRGTSGGYNEQFF. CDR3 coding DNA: TGTGCCAGCAGCCGTGGGACTAGCGGGGGTTACAATGAGCAGTTCTTC.